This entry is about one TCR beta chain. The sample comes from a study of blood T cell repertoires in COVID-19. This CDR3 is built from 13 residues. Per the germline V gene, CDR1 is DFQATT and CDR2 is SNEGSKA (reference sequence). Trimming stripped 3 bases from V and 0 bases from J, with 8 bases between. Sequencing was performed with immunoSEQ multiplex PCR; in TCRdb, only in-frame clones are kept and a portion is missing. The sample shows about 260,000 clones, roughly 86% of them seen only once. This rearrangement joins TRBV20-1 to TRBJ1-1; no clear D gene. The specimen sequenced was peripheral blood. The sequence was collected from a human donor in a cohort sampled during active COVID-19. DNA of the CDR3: TGCAGTGCTAGTCGGCGGATGAACACTGAAGCTTTCTTT. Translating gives CSASRRMNTEAFF.